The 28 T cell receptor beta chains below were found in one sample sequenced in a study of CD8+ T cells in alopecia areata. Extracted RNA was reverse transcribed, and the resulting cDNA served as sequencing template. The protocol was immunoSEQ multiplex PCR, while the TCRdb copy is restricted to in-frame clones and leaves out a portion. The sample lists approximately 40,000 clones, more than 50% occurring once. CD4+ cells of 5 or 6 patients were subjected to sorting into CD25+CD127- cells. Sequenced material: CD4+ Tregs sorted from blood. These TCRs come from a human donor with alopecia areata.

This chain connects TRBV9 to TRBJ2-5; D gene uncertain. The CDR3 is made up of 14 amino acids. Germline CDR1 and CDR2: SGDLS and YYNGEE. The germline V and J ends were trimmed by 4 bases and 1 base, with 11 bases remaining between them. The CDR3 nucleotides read TGTGCCAGCAGCTCTCAGGACGGCCAAGAGACCCAGTACTTC. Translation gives CASSSQDGQETQYF.

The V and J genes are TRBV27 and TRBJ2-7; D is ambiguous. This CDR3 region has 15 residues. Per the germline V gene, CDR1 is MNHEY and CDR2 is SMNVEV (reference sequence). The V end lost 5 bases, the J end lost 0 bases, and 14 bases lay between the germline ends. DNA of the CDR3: TGTGCCAGCAGTCCCAGGTCCTCCTTCTCCTACGAGCAGTACTTC. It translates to CASSPRSSFSYEQYF.

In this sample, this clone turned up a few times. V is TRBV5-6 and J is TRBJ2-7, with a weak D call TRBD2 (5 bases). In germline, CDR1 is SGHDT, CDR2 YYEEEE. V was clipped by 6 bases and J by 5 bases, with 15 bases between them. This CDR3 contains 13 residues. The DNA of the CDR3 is TGTGCCAGCACTTCCGGGATTGGGAACGAGCAGTACTTC. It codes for CASTSGIGNEQYF.

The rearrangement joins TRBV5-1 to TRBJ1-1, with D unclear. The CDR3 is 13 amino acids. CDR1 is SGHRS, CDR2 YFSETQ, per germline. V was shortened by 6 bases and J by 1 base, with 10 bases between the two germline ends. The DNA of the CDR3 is TGCGCCAGCATGAGAGGGCAGAACACTGAAGCTTTCTTT. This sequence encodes CASMRGQNTEAFF.

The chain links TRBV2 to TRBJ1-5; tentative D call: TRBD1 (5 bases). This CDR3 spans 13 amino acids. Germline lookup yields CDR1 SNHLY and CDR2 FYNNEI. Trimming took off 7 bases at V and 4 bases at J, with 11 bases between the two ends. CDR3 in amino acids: CASNIRANQPQHF. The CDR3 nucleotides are TGTGCCAGCAATATCAGGGCTAATCAGCCCCAGCATTTT.

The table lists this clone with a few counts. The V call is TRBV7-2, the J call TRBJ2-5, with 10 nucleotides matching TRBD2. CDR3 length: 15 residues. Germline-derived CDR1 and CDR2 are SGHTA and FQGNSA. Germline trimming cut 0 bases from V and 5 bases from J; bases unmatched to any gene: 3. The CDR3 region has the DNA TGTGCCAGCAGCTTAGCGCTAGCGGGGGTGGAGACCCAGTACTTC. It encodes CASSLALAGVETQYF.

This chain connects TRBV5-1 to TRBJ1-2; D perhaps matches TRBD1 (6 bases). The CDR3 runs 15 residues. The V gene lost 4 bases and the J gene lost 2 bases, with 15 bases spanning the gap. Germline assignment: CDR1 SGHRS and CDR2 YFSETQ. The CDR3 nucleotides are TGCGCCAGCAGCCTCACAGGGATCGAGAACTATGGCTACACCTTC. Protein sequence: CASSLTGIENYGYTF.

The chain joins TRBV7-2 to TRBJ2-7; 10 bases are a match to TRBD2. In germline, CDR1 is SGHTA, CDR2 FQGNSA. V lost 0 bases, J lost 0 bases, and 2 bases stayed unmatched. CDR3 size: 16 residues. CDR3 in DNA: TGTGCCAGCAGCTTAGCGGCTAGCGGGAGCTCCTACGAGCAGTACTTC. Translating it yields CASSLAASGSSYEQYF.

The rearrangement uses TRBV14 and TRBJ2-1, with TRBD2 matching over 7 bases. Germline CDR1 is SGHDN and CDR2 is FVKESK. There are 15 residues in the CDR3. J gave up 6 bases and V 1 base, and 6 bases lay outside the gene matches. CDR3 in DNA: TGTGCCAGCAGCCAAGTGGGAGGGCCGGGCAATGAGCAGTTCTTC. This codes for CASSQVGGPGNEQFF.

The CDR3 here is CASSGFATNEKLFF. DNA of the CDR3: TGTGCCAGCTCAGGCTTCGCAACTAATGAAAAACTGTTTTTT. V is TRBV18 and J is TRBJ1-4; D remains ambiguous. The CDR3 has 14 amino acids. V lost 5 bases and J lost 0, with 7 bases in between. Per the germline V gene, CDR1 is KGHSH and CDR2 is LQKENI.

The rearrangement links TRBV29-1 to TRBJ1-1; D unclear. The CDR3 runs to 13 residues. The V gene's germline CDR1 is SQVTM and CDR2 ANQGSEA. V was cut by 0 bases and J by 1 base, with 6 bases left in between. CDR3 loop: CSVEDSQNTEAFF. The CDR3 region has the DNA TGCAGCGTTGAAGACAGCCAGAACACTGAAGCTTTCTTT.

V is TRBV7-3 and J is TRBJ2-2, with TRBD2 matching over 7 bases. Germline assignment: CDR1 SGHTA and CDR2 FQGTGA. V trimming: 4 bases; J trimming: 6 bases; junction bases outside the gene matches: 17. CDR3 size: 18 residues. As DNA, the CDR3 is TGTGCCAGCAGCTCGTTATTCAGCGGGGATAGCAAGGCCGGGGAGCTGTTTTTT. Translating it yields CASSSLFSGDSKAGELFF.

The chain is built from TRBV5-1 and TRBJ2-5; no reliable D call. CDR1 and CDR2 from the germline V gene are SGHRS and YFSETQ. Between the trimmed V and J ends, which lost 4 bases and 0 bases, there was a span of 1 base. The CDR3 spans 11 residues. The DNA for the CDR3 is TGCGCCAGCAGCCACCAAGAGACCCAGTACTTC. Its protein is CASSHQETQYF.

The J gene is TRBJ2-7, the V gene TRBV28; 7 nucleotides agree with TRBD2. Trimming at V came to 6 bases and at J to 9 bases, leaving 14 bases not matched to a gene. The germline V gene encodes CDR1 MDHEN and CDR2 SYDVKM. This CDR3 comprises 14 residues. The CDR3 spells CASSSSGSKRGQYF. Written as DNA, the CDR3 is TGTGCCAGCAGCTCTAGCGGTAGCAAACGGGGGCAGTACTTC. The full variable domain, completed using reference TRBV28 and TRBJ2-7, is DVKVTQSSRYLVKRTGEKVFLECVQDMDHENMFWYRQDPGLGLRLIYFSYDVKMKEKGDIPEGYSVSREKKERFSLILESASTNQTSMYLCASSSSGSKRGQYFGPGTRLTVT.

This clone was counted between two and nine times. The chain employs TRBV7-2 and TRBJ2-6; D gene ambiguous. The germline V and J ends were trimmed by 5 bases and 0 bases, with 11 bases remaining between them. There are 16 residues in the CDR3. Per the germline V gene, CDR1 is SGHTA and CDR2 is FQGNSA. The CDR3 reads CASSKWLFSGANVLTF. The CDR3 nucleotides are TGTGCCAGCAGCAAGTGGCTCTTCTCTGGGGCCAACGTCCTGACTTTC.

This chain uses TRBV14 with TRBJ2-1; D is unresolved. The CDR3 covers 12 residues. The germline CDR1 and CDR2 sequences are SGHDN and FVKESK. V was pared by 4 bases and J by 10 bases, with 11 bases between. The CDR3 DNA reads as TGTGCCAGCAGCCTTTCTCGGCGGGAGCAGTTCTTC. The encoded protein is CASSLSRREQFF.

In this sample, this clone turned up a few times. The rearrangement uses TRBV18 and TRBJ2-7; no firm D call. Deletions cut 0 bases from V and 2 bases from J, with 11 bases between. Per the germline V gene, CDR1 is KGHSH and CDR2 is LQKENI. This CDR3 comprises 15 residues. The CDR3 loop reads CASSPPLSQAYEQYF. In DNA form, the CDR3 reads TGTGCCAGCTCACCACCCCTTAGTCAAGCCTACGAGCAGTACTTC. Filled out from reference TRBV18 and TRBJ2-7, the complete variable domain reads NAGVMQNPRHLVRRRGQEARLRCSPMKGHSHVYWYRQLPEEGLKFMVYLQKENIIDESGMPKERFSAEFPKEGPSILRIQQVVRGDSAAYFCASSPPLSQAYEQYFGPGTRLTVT.

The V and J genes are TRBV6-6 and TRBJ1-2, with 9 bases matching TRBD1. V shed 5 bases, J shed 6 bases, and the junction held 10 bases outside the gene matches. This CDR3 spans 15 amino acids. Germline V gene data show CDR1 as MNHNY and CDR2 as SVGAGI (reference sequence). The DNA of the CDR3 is TGTGCCAGCAGTGATTGGACAGGGGAGAAGGATGGCTACACCTTC. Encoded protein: CASSDWTGEKDGYTF.

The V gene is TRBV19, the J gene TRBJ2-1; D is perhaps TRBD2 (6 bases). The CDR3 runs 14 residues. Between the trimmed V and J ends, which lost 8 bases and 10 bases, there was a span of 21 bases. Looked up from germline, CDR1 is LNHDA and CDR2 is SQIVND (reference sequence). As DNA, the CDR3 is TGTGCCAGTTGGGATCGGACTGGGGGGTCGGAGCAGTTCTTC. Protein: CASWDRTGGSEQFF.

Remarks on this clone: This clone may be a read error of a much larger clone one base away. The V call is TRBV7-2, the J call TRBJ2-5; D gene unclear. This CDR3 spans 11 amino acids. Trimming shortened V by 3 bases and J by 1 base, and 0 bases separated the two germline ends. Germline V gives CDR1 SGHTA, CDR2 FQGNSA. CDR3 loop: CASSFQETQYF. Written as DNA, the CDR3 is TGTGCCAGCAGCTTCCAAGAGACCCAGTACTTC.

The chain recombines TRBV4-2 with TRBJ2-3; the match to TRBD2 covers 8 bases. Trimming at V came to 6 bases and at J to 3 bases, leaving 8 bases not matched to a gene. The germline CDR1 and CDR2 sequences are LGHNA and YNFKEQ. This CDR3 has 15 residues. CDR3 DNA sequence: TGTGCCAGCAGGGGGACGGGGGGGCCGACAGATACGCAGTATTTT. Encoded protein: CASRGTGGPTDTQYF.

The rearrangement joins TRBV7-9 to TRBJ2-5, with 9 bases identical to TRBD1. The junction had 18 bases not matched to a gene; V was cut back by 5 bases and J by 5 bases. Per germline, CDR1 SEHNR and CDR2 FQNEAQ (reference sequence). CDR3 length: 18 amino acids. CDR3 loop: CASSVRNSFYRGRETQYF. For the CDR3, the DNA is TGTGCCAGCAGCGTCAGAAACTCATTTTACAGGGGGCGGGAGACCCAGTACTTC.

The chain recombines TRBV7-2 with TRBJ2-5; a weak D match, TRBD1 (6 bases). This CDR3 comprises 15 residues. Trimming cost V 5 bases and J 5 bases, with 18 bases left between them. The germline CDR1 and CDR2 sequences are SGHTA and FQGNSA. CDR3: CASSPGAGAGETQYF. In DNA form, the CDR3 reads TGTGCCAGCAGCCCAGGGGCAGGGGCGGGCGAGACCCAGTACTTC.

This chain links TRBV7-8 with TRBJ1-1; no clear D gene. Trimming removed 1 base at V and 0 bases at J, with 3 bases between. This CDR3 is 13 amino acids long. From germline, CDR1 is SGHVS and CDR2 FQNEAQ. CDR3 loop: CASSLGMNTEAFF. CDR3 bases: TGTGCCAGCAGCTTAGGAATGAACACTGAAGCTTTCTTT.

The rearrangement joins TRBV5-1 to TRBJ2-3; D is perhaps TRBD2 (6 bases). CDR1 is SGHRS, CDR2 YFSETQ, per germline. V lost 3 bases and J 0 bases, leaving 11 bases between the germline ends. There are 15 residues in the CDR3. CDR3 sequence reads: CASSYIAASTDTQYF. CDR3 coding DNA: TGCGCCAGCAGCTATATAGCGGCTAGCACAGATACGCAGTATTTT.

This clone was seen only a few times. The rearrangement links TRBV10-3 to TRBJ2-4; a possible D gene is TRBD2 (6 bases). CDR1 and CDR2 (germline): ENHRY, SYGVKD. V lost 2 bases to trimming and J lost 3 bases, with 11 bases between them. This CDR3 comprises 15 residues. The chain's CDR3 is CAISEEGGSKNIQYF. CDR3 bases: TGTGCCATCAGTGAGGAGGGAGGTAGCAAAAACATTCAGTACTTC.

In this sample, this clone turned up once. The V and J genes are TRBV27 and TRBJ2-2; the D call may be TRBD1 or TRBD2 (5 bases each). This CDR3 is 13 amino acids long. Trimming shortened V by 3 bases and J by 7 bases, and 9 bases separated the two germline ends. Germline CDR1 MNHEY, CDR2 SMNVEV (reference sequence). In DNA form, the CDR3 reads TGTGCCAGCAGTTTTGGGGGTATCGGGGAGCTGTTTTTT. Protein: CASSFGGIGELFF.

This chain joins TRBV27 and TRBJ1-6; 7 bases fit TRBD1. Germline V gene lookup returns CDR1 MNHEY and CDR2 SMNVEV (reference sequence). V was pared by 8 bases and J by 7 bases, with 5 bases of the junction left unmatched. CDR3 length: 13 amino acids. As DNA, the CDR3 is TGTGCCAGCTCAGACAGGGTAAATTCACCCCTCCACTTT. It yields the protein CASSDRVNSPLHF.